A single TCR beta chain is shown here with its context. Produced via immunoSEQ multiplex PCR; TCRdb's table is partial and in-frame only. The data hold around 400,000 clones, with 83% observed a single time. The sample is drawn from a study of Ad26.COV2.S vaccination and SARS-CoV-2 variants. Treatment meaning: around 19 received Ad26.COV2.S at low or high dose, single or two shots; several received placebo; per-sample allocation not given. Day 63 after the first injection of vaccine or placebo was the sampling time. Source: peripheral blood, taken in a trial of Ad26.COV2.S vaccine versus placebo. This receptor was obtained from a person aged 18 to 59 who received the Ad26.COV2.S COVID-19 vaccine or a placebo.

The CDR3 here is CASSFDTSSYEQYF. The CDR3 DNA reads as TGCGCCAGCAGCTTCGACACAAGCTCCTACGAGCAGTACTTC. The chain employs TRBV5-1 and TRBJ2-7; the D is unclear. With 2 bases removed from V and 0 bases from J, the gap between germline ends came to 9 bases. This CDR3 region has 14 residues. Germline CDR1 reads SGHRS; CDR2 reads YFSETQ. The full variable domain, completed using reference TRBV5-1 and TRBJ2-7, is KAGVTQTPRYLIKTRGQQVTLSCSPISGHRSVSWYQQTPGQGLQFLFEYFSETQRNKGNFPGRFSGRQFSNSRSEMNVSTLELGDSALYLCASSFDTSSYEQYFGPGTRLTVT.